A selection of T cell receptor beta chains follows, all from one sample in a study of cytomegalovirus exposure and HLA in healthy donors. The method was immunoSEQ multiplex PCR; TCRdb's version includes in-frame clones alone and lacks a portion of them. The sample holds some 130,000 clones, roughly 85% seen once. The specimen was PBMCs. The receptors were sampled from a woman aged 25 to 39 in good health and CMV-seropositive. Each CDR3 is given with its conserved first and last residue. A D gene is named only where the DNA matches it firmly.

>TRBV28|TRBJ1-2|-
CASSWVGGSYGYTF
TGTGCCAGCAGTTGGGTAGGGGGTTCCTATGGCTACACCTTC
>TRBV2|TRBJ1-5|TRBD1
CASSEGTGGWWPQHF
TGTGCCAGCAGTGAGGGGACAGGGGGATGGTGGCCCCAGCATTTT
>TRBV30|TRBJ1-1|TRBD1
CAWSRDSLSSEAFF
TGTGCCTGGAGCCGGGACAGTCTTTCGAGTGAAGCTTTCTTT
>TRBV28|TRBJ2-3|-
CASRSSRGSSTDTQYF
TGTGCCAGCAGATCCAGTCGAGGTTCTAGCACAGATACGCAGTATTTT
>TRBV7-6|TRBJ2-7|TRBD1
CASSLVAYEDRGLIEQYF
TGTGCCAGCAGCTTAGTAGCCTACGAGGACAGGGGTTTAATCGAGCAGTACTTC
>TRBV2|TRBJ1-2|-
CASRVSGDNYGYTF
TGTGCCAGCAGGGTGTCAGGGGACAACTATGGCTACACCTTC
>TRBV5-4|TRBJ2-5|-
CASGQGGKETQYF
TGTGCCAGCGGGCAAGGCGGGAAGGAGACCCAGTACTTC
>TRBV5-6|TRBJ2-4|TRBD2
CASSLGTSITKNIQYF
TGTGCCAGCAGCTTGGGGACTAGTATTACCAAAAACATTCAGTACTTC
>TRBV18|TRBJ1-1|-
CASSPPTDTEAFF
TGTGCCAGCTCACCACCGACAGACACTGAAGCTTTCTTT
>TRBV6-5|TRBJ1-4|-
CASSLERNEKLFF
TGTGCCAGCAGTCTGGAGAGGAATGAAAAACTGTTTTTT
>TRBV28|TRBJ2-3|TRBD2
CASSRGGALGDTQYF
TGTGCCAGCAGTCGGGGGGGCGCCTTGGGAGATACGCAGTATTTT
>TRBV7-2|TRBJ2-5|TRBD2
CASSLGGGNQETQYF
TGTGCCAGCAGCTTAGGGGGGGGTAACCAAGAGACCCAGTACTTC
>TRBV30|TRBJ2-6|TRBD2
CAWSGLAGSSGANVLTF
TGTGCCTGGAGTGGGCTAGCGGGGAGCTCTGGGGCCAACGTCCTGACTTTC